This TCR beta chain comes out of a study of immune evolution from preneoplasia to lung adenocarcinoma. Study-wide points: From normal lung to invasive adenocarcinoma, top clone frequencies appeared to decrease. T cell clonality was higher in KRAS-mutant than EGFR-mutant or wild-type nodules.

Details on this clone: The antigen remains unidentified.

Patients had resection in Japan or China between 2014 and 2017. Two lung cancer pathologists independently confirmed each histologic diagnosis. Method: immunoSEQ multiplex PCR; TCRdb's copy keeps in-frame clones and lacks some. Of thousands of clones in the sample, more than 70% were seen once. The V gene lost 7 bases and the J gene lost 0 bases, with 16 bases spanning the gap. The V gene's germline CDR1 is MRHNA and CDR2 SNTAGT. CDR3 length: 16 amino acids. This TCR came from a person between 65 and 79 years old with lung adenocarcinoma. This sequence joins TRBV6-4 and TRBJ1-3; no reliable D call. Sequencing used FFPE minimally invasive lung adenocarcinoma tissue. CDR3 sequence (DNA): TGTGCCAGCATAGGCTACGTTGGGGACTCTGGAAACACCATATATTTT. It is translated as CASIGYVGDSGNTIYF.